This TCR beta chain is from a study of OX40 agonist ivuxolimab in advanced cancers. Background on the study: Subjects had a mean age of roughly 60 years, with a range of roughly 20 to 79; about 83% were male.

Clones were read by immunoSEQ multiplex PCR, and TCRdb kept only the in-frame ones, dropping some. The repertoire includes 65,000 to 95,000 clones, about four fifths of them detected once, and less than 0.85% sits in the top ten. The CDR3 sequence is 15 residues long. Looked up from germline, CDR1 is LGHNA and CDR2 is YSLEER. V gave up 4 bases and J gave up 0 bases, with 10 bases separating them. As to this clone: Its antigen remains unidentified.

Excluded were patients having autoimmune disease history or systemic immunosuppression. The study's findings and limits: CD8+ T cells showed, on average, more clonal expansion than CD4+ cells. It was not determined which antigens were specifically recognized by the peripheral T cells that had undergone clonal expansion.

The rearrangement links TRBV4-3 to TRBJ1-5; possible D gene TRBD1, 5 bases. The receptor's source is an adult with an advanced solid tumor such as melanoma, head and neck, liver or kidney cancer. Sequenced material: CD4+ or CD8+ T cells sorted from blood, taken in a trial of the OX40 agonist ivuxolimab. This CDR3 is CASSLTASSNQPQHF. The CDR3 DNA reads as TGCGCCAGCAGCCTGACAGCGTCTAGCAATCAGCCCCAGCATTTT.